This T cell receptor beta chain was captured by sequencing in a study of technical replicates of blood from four donors. Generated by immunoSEQ multiplex PCR, the TCRdb table keeps only in-frame clones and is missing some. The table lists some 58,000 clones, roughly 94% of them singletons. The receptor was isolated from a human donor in good health. Sequencing was done on a sample of T cells isolated from PBMCs.

In DNA, the CDR3 is TGTGCCAGCAGTTTTCCATACGGGGACAGCTATGGCTACACCTTC. As protein: CASSFPYGDSYGYTF. This rearrangement joins TRBV28 to TRBJ1-2; 7 positions agree with TRBD1. The length of the CDR3 is 15 residues. Germline values: CDR1 MDHEN, CDR2 SYDVKM. Trimming took 3 bases from V and 4 from J; bases not matched to a gene: 8.